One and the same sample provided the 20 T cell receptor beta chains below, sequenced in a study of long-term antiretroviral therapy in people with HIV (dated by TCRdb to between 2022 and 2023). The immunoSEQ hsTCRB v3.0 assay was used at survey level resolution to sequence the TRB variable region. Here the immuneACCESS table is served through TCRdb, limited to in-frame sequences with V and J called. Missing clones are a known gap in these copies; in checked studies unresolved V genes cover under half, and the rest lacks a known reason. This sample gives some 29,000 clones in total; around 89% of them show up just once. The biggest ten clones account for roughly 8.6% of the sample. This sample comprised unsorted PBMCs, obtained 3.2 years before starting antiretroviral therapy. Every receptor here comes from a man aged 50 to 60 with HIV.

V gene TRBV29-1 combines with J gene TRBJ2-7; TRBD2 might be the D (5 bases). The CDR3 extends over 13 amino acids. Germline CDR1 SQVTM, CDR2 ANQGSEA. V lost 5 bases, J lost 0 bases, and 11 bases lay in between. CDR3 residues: CSVRGPFSYEQYF. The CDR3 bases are TGCAGCGTTCGGGGTCCGTTCTCCTACGAGCAGTACTTC.

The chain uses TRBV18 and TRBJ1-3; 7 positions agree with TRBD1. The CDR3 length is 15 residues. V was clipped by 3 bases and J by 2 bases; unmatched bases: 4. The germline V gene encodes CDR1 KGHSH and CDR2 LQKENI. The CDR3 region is CASSPLQGPGNTIYF. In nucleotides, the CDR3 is TGTGCCAGCTCACCGCTACAGGGGCCTGGAAACACCATATATTTT.

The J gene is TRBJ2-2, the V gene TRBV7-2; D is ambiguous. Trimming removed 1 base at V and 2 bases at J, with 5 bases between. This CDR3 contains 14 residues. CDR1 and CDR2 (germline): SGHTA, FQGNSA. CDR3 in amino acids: CASSLGRNTGELFF. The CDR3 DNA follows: TGTGCCAGCAGCTTAGGCAGAAACACCGGGGAGCTGTTTTTT.

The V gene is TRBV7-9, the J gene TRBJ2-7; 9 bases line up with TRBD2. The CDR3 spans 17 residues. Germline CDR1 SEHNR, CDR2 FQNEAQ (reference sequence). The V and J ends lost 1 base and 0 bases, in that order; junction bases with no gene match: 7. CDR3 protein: CASSLGPGLAISYEQYF. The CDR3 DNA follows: TGTGCCAGCAGCTTAGGGCCGGGACTAGCAATCTCCTACGAGCAGTACTTC.

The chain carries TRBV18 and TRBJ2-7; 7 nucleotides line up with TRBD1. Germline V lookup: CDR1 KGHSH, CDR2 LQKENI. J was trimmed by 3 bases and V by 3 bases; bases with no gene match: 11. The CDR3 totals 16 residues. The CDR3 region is CASSPASGTASYEQYF. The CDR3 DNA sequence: TGTGCCAGCTCACCTGCCTCCGGGACAGCGAGCTACGAGCAGTACTTC.

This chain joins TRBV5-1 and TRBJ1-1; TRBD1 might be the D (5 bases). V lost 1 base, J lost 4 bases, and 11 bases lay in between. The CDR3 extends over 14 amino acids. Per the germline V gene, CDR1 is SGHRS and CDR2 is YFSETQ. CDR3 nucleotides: TGCGCCAGCAGCTTGACGGTTGGGGCCACTGAAGCTTTCTTT. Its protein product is CASSLTVGATEAFF.

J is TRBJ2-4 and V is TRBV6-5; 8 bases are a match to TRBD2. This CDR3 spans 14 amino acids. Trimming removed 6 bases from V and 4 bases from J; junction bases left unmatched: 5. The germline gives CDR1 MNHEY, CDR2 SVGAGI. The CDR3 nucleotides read TGTGCCAGCAGCCTAAGCGGGAGAAAAAACATTCAGTACTTC. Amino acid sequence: CASSLSGRKNIQYF.

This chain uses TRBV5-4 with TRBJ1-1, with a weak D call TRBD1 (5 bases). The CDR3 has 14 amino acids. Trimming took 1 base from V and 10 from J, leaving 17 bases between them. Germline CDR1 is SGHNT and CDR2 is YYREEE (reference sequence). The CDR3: CASSLLVTQGLAFF. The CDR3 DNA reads TGTGCCAGCAGCTTGCTGGTCACCCAGGGCCTAGCTTTCTTT.

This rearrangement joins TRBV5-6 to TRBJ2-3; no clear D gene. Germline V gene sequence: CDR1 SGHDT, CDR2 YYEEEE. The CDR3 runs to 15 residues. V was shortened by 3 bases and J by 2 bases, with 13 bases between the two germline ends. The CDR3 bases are TGTGCCAGCAGCTCTAATCCGGCGTTCACAGATACGCAGTATTTT. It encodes CASSSNPAFTDTQYF.

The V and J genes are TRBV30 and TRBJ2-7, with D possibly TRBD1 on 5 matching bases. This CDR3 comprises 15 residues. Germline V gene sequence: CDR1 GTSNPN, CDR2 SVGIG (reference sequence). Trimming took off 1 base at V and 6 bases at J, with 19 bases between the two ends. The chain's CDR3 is CAWSGRGRGTFEQYF. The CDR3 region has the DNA TGTGCCTGGAGTGGACGAGGTAGGGGAACTTTCGAGCAGTACTTC. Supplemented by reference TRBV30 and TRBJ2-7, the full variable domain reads SQTIHQWPATLVQPVGSPLSLECTVEGTSNPNLYWYRQAAGRGLQLLFYSVGIGQISSEVPQNLSASRPQDRQFILSSKKLLLSDSGFYLCAWSGRGRGTFEQYFGPGTRLTVT.

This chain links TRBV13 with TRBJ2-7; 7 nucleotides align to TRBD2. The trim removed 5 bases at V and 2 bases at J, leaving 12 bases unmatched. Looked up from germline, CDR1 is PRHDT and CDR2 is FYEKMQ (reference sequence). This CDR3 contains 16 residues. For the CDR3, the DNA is TGTGCCAGCAGCATTAGTGCGGGACTACCACCCTACGAGCAGTACTTC. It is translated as CASSISAGLPPYEQYF.

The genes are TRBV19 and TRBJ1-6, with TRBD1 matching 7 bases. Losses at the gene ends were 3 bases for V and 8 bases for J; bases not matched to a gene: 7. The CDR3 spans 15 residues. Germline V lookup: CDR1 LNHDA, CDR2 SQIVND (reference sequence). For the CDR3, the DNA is TGTGCCAGTAGTATTCGACAGGGTGGTGATTCACCCCTCCACTTT. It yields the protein CASSIRQGGDSPLHF.

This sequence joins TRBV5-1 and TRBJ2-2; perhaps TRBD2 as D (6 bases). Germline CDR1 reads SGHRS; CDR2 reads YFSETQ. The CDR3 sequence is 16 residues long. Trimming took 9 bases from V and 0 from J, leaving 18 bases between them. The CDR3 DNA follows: TGCGCCAACCTTAACGGGACTCCATCGAACACCGGGGAGCTGTTTTTT. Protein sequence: CANLNGTPSNTGELFF.

Written as DNA, the CDR3 is TGTGCCTGGAGGGGTCCGGACACTGAAGCTTTCTTT. Residues: CAWRGPDTEAFF. J is TRBJ1-1 and V is TRBV30; D gene unclear. The germline CDR1 and CDR2 sequences are GTSNPN and SVGIG (reference sequence). V was trimmed by 3 bases and J by 3 bases, leaving 8 bases between them. This CDR3 comprises 12 residues.

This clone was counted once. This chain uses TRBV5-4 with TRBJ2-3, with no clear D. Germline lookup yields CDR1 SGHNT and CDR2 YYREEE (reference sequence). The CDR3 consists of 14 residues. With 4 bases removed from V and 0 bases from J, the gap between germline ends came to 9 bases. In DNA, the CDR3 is TGTGCCAGCAGCCCCTCCGGAAGCACAGATACGCAGTATTTT. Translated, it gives CASSPSGSTDTQYF. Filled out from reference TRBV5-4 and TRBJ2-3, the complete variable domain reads ETGVTQSPTHLIKTRGQQVTLRCSSQSGHNTVSWYQQALGQGPQFIFQYYREEENGRGNFPPRFSGLQFPNYSSELNVNALELDDSALYLCASSPSGSTDTQYFGPGTRLTVL.

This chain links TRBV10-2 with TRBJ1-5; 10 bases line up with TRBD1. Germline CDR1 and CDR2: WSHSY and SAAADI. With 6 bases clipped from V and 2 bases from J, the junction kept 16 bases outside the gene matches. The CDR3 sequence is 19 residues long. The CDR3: CASSDPVGQGLRGNQPQHF. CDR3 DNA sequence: TGCGCCAGCAGCGACCCGGTGGGACAGGGGCTAAGGGGCAATCAGCCCCAGCATTTT.

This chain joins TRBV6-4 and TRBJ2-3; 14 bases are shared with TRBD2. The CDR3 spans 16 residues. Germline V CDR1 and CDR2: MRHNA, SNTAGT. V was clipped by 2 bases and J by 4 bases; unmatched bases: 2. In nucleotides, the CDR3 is TGTGCCAGCAGTGACGGACTAGCGGGGGGCCCAGATACGCAGTATTTT. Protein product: CASSDGLAGGPDTQYF.

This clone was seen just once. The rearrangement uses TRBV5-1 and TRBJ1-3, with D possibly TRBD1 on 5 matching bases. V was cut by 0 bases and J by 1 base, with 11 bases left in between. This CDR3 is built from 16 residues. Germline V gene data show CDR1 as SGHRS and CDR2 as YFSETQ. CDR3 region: CASSLGAGGSGNTIYF. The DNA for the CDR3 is TGCGCCAGCAGCTTGGGGGCTGGGGGTTCTGGAAACACCATATATTTT.

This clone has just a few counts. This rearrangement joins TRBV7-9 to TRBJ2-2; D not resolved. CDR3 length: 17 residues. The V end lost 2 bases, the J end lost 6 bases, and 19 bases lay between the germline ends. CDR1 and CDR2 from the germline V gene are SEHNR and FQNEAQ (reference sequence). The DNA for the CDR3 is TGTGCCAGCAGCTTATTCTCGGCCGTAAGGTTGGCCGGGGAGCTGTTTTTT. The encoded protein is CASSLFSAVRLAGELFF. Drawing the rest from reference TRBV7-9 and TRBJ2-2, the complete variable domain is DTGVSQNPRHKITKRGQNVTFRCDPISEHNRLYWYRQTLGQGPEFLTYFQNEAQLEKSRLLSDRFSAERPKGSFSTLEIQRTEQGDSAMYLCASSLFSAVRLAGELFFGEGSRLTVL.

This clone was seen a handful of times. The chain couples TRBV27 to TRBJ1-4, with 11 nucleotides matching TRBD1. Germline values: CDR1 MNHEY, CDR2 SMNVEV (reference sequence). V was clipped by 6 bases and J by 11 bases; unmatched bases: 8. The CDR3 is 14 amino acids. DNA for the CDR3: TGTGCCAGCAGGATGGACAGGGGGCTTCAGAAACTGTTTTTT. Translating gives CASRMDRGLQKLFF.